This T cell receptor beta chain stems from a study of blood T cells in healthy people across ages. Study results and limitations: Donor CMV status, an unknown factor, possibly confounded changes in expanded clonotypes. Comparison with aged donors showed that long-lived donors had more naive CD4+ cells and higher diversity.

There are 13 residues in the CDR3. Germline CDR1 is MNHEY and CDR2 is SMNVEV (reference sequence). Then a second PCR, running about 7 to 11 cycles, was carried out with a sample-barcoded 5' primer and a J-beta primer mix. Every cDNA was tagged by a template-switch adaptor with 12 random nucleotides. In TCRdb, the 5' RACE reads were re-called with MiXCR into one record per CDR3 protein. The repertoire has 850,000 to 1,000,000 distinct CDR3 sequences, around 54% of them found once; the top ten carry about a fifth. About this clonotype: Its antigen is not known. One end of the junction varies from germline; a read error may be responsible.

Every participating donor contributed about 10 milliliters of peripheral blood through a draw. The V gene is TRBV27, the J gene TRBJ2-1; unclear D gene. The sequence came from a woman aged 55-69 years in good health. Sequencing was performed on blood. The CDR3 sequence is CASKDRVYKEQFF. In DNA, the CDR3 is TGTGCCAGCAAGGATCGGGTCTACAAGGAGCAGTTCTTC.